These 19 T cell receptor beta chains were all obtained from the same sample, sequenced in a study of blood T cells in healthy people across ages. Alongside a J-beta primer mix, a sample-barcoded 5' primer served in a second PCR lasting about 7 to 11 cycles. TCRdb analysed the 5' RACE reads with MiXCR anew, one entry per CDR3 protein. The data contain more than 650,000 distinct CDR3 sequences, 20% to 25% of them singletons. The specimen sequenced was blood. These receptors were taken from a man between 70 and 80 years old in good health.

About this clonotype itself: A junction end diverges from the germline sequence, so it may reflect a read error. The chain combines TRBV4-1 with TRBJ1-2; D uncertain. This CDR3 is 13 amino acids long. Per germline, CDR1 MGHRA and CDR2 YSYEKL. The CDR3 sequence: CASSQDVVSLSIF. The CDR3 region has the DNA TGCGCCAGCAGCCAAGATGTGGTCTCGCTTTCCATTTTC.

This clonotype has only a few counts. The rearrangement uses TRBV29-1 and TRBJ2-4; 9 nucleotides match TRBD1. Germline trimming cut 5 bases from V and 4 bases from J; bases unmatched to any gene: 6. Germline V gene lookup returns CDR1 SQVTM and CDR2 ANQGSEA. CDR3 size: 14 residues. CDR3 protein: CSVFTGTGKNIQYF. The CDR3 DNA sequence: TGCAGCGTTTTCACCGGGACAGGGAAAAACATTCAGTACTTC.

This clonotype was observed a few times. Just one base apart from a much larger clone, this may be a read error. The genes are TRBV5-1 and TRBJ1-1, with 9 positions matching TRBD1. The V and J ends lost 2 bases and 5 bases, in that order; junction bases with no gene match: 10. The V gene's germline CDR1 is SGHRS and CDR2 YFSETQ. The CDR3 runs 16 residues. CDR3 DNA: TGCGCCAGCAGCTTAGGAACAGGGGGCACGGGAACTGAAGCTTTCTTT. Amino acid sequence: CASSLGTGGTGTEAFF.

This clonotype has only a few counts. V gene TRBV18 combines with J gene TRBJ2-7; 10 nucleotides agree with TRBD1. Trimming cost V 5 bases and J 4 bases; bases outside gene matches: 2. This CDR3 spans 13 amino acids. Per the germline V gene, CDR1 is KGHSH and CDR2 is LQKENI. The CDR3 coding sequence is TGTGCCAGCTCAGACAGGGGGCGGTACGAGCAGTACTTC. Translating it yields CASSDRGRYEQYF.

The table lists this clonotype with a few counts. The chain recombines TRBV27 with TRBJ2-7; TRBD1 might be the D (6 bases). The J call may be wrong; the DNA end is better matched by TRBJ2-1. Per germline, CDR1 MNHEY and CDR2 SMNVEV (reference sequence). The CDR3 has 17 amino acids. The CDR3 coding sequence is TGTGCCAGCAGGCTAGTTACGGGACAACCCCTGGGTGTTGAGCAGTTCTTC. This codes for CASRLVTGQPLGVEQFF.

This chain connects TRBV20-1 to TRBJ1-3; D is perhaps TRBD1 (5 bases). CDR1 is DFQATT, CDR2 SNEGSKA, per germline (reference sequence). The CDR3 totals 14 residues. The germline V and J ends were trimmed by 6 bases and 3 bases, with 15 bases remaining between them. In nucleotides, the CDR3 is TGCAGTGCACGAGGAGGGGAGCATGGAAACACCATATATTTT. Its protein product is CSARGGEHGNTIYF.

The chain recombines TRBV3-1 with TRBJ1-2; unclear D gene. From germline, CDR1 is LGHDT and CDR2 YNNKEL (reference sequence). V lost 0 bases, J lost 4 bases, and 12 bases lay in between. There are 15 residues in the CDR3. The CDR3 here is CASSQDGSSSYGYTF. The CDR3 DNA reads TGTGCCAGCAGCCAAGACGGATCCTCTTCCTATGGCTACACCTTC.

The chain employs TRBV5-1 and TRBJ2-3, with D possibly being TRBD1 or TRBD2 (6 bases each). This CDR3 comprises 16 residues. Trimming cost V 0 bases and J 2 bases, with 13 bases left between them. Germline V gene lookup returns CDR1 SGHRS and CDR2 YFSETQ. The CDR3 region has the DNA TGCGCCAGCAGCTTGGGGGGGGACACCCTCACAGATACGCAGTATTTT. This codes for CASSLGGDTLTDTQYF.

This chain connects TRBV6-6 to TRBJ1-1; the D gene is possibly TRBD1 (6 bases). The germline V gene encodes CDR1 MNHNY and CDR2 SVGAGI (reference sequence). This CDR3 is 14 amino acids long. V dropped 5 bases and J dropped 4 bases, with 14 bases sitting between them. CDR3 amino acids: CASSIRQVGTEAFF. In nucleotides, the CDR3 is TGTGCCAGCAGTATCCGACAGGTTGGCACTGAAGCTTTCTTT.

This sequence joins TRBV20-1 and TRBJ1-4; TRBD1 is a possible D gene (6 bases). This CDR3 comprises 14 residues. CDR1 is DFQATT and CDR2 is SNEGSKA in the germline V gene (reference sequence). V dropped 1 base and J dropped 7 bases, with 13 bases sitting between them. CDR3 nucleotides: TGCAGTGCTAGAGCGGCAGGGGTAGGTGAAAAACTGTTTTTT. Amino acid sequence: CSARAAGVGEKLFF.

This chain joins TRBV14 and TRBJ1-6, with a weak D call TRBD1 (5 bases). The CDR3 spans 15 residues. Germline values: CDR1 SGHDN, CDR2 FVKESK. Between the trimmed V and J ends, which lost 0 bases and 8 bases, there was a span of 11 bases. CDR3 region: CASSQERSGHSPLHF. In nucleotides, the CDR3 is TGTGCCAGCAGCCAAGAACGATCGGGGCATTCACCCCTCCACTTT.

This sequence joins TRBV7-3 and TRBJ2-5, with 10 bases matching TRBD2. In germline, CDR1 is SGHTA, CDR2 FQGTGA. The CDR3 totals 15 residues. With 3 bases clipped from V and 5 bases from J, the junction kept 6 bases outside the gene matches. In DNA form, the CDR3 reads TGTGCCAGCAGCTTCTCTAGCGGGAGAGCGGAGACCCAGTACTTC. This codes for CASSFSSGRAETQYF.

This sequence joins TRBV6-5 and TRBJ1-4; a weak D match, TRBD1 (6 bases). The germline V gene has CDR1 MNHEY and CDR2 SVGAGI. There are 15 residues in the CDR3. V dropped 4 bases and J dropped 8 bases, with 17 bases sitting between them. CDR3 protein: CASSSLGGQGEKLFF. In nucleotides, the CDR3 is TGTGCCAGCAGTTCCTTAGGGGGGCAGGGCGAAAAACTGTTTTTT.

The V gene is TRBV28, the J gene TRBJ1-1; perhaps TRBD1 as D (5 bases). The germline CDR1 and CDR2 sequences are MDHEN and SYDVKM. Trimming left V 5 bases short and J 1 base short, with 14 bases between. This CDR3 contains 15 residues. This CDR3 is CASSPPGGRNTEAFF. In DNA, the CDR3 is TGTGCCAGCAGTCCCCCGGGGGGTAGGAACACTGAAGCTTTCTTT. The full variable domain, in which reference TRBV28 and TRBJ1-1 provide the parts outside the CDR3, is DVKVTQSSRYLVKRTGEKVFLECVQDMDHENMFWYRQDPGLGLRLIYFSYDVKMKEKGDIPEGYSVSREKKERFSLILESASTNQTSMYLCASSPPGGRNTEAFFGQGTRLTVV.

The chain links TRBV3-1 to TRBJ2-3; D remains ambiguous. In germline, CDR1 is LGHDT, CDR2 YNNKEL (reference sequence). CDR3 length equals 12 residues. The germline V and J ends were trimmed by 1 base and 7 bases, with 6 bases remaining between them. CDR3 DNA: TGTGCCAGCAGCCAAGGGCCCCATACGCAGTATTTT. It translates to CASSQGPHTQYF.

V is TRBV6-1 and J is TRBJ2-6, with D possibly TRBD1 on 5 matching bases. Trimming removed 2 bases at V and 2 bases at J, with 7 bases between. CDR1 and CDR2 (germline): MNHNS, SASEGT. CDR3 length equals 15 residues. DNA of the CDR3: TGTGCCAGCAGTGAACCAGGGACTGGGGCCAACGTCCTGACTTTC. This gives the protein CASSEPGTGANVLTF.

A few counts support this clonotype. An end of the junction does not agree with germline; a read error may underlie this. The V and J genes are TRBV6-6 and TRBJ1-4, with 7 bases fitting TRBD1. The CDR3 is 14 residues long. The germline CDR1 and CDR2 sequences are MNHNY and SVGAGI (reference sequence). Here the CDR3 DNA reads TGTGCCGGCAGTTATCAGGGGGTAGATGAAAAACTGTTTTTT. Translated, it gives CAGSYQGVDEKLFF.

CDR3 sequence (DNA): TGTGCTAGTGGTTTGGGTAGACAGGGATTCCATGGCTACACCTTC. Translation: CASGLGRQGFHGYTF. The rearrangement uses TRBV12-5 and TRBJ1-2, with TRBD1 matching over 7 bases. Trimming removed 1 base from V and 6 bases from J; junction bases left unmatched: 8. The length of the CDR3 is 15 residues. The germline gives CDR1 LGHNT, CDR2 FRNRAP.

CDR3 residues: CASSLTDRGLSNEQFF. CDR3 nucleotide sequence: TGTGCCAGCAGCTTAACGGACAGGGGGCTCAGCAATGAGCAGTTCTTC. V and J are TRBV7-9 and TRBJ2-1; the match to TRBD1 covers 11 bases. The CDR3 contains 16 residues. The V gene end was trimmed by 2 bases and the J gene end by 6 bases; junction bases not matched to a gene: 6. Germline V CDR1 and CDR2: SEHNR, FQNEAQ (reference sequence).